A single sample gave rise to the 27 T cell receptor beta chains below, sequenced in a study of blood T cell repertoires in COVID-19. The method was immunoSEQ multiplex PCR; TCRdb's version includes in-frame clones alone and lacks a portion of them. The sample gives more than 60,000 clones, 90% of which show up once; about a sixth is in the top ten. Sequences were obtained from peripheral blood. These receptors were taken from a woman at least 80 years old with active or convalescent COVID-19.

A single count supports this clone. V usage is TRBV3-1 (or the pseudogene TRBV3-2) and J usage is TRBJ1-4; perhaps TRBD1 as D (6 bases). Trimming took off 5 bases at V and 8 bases at J, with 15 bases between the two ends. Germline V gene sequence: CDR1 LGHDT, CDR2 YNNKEL (reference sequence). This CDR3 spans 14 amino acids. Written as DNA, the CDR3 is TGTGCCAGCAGCACGACAGGTGAGAGCGAAAAACTGTTTTTT. Its protein product is CASSTTGESEKLFF.

The chain has TRBV4-2 and TRBJ2-7; D is perhaps TRBD2 (6 bases). The V gene lost 1 base and the J gene lost 3 bases, with 10 bases spanning the gap. The CDR3 spans 14 residues. CDR1 and CDR2 (germline): LGHNA, YNFKEQ. The CDR3 region is CASSQGGKGYEQYF. CDR3 nucleotides: TGTGCCAGCAGCCAAGGCGGGAAAGGCTACGAGCAGTACTTC.

The genes are TRBV12-5 and TRBJ1-1, with 9 nucleotides matching TRBD1. With V trimmed by 1 base and J by 0 bases, 12 bases remained unmatched. Germline V gives CDR1 LGHNT, CDR2 FRNRAP. This CDR3 contains 19 residues. CDR3 DNA sequence: TGTGCTAGTGGTTTGGCCGGTTCGGGACAGGGCAATATGAACACTGAAGCTTTCTTT. This translates into CASGLAGSGQGNMNTEAFF.

V usage is TRBV4-3 and J usage is TRBJ1-5; possibly TRBD1 for D (6 bases). The CDR3 spans 15 residues. Trimming removed 1 base from V and 5 bases from J, with 12 bases in between. Per germline, CDR1 LGHNA and CDR2 YSLEER. The CDR3 sequence: CASSQVRGGDQPQHF. The CDR3, as DNA: TGCGCCAGCAGCCAAGTTCGGGGGGGCGATCAGCCCCAGCATTTT.

The rearrangement joins TRBV4-2 to TRBJ2-3; 14 nucleotides line up with TRBD2. Germline V gene lookup returns CDR1 LGHNA and CDR2 YNFKEQ. The V and J ends lost 1 base and 4 bases, in that order; junction bases with no gene match: 4. CDR3 size: 17 residues. The CDR3: CASSQGLAGGLADTQYF. For the CDR3, the DNA is TGTGCCAGCAGCCAAGGACTAGCGGGGGGGTTGGCAGATACGCAGTATTTT.

The rearrangement joins TRBV10-3 to TRBJ2-7; 7 bases are shared with TRBD1. The CDR3 sequence is 13 residues long. V was clipped by 5 bases and J by 5 bases; unmatched bases: 6. Germline CDR1 ENHRY, CDR2 SYGVKD. The CDR3 sequence: CAISRDSDNEQYF. The CDR3 DNA sequence: TGTGCCATCAGTCGGGACAGTGACAACGAGCAGTACTTC.

The rearrangement links TRBV7-6 to TRBJ2-5; 9 bases line up with TRBD2. V gave up 4 bases and J gave up 1 base; unmatched junction bases: 10. This CDR3 has 17 residues. Germline CDR1 reads SGHVS; CDR2 reads FNYEAQ. The CDR3: CASSSPFRGGAQETQYF. The DNA for the CDR3 is TGTGCCAGCAGCTCCCCCTTCCGCGGGGGGGCCCAAGAGACCCAGTACTTC.

The chain couples TRBV7-9 to TRBJ1-1, with D hard to call. Trimming took 5 bases from V and 4 from J, leaving 8 bases between them. The CDR3 spans 12 residues. From germline, CDR1 is SEHNR and CDR2 FQNEAQ (reference sequence). This CDR3 is CASSHVGTEAFF. Written as DNA, the CDR3 is TGTGCCAGCAGCCACGTCGGCACTGAAGCTTTCTTT.

V usage is TRBV7-3 and J usage is TRBJ1-1; TRBD1 might be the D (5 bases). The CDR3 covers 13 residues. The V end lost 5 bases, the J end lost 1 base, and 8 bases lay between the germline ends. Germline lookup yields CDR1 SGHTA and CDR2 FQGTGA. CDR3 sequence: CASSPQGNTEAFF. The CDR3 DNA sequence: TGTGCCAGCAGCCCCCAGGGGAACACTGAAGCTTTCTTT.

The chain is built from TRBV15 and TRBJ2-3, with TRBD2 identical over 8 bases. Unmatched junction bases numbered 7, after V lost 0 bases and J lost 2 bases. This CDR3 contains 17 residues. Looked up from germline, CDR1 is LNHNV and CDR2 is YYDKDF (reference sequence). The CDR3 DNA reads TGTGCCACCAGCAGAGATCGAATTAGCGGGGACACAGATACGCAGTATTTT. Translated, it gives CATSRDRISGDTDTQYF.

The chain uses TRBV27 and TRBJ1-1, with D possibly matching TRBD1 (6 bases). This CDR3 is built from 13 residues. The V end was cut by 5 bases, the J end by 1 base, with 8 bases between. The germline V gene encodes CDR1 MNHEY and CDR2 SMNVEV (reference sequence). The CDR3 sequence: CASSQQGNTEAFF. The DNA of the CDR3 is TGTGCCAGCAGTCAACAGGGGAACACTGAAGCTTTCTTT.

V is TRBV6-5 and J is TRBJ1-2; 11 bases fit TRBD1. This CDR3 contains 14 residues. V shed 10 bases, J shed 8 bases, and the junction held 12 bases outside the gene matches. CDR1 and CDR2 (germline): MNHEY, SVGAGI. For the CDR3, the DNA is TGTGCCACAACGTTGGACAGGGGGCGCCGGGGCTACACCTTC. Translating gives CATTLDRGRRGYTF.

This clone was observed a single time. The chain combines TRBV11-3 with TRBJ1-5; tentatively, D is TRBD1 (6 bases). This CDR3 is 16 amino acids long. CDR1 is SGHNT, CDR2 YENEEA, per germline. Trimming shortened V by 1 base and J by 0 bases, and 10 bases separated the two germline ends. CDR3 DNA sequence: TGTGCCAGCAGCTTAGTGGACAGATATAGCAATCAGCCCCAGCATTTT. Its translation: CASSLVDRYSNQPQHF.

For the CDR3, the DNA is TGTGCCAGCACCCCCGGGACAGGGGTTTCCTATGGCTACACCTTC. Residues: CASTPGTGVSYGYTF. The chain is built from TRBV5-8 and TRBJ1-2, with 10 bases identical to TRBD1. V lost 6 bases and J lost 4; bases outside the gene matches: 9. This CDR3 spans 15 amino acids. Germline values: CDR1 SGHTS, CDR2 YDEGEE.

The chain has TRBV6-5 and TRBJ1-2, with TRBD1 matching over 8 bases. CDR3 length: 15 amino acids. V lost 6 bases to trimming and J lost 0 bases; unmatched junction nucleotides: 6. In germline, CDR1 is MNHEY, CDR2 SVGAGI. The CDR3 nucleotides are TGTGCCAGCAGCCCGGACAGGGCCCCTAACTATGGCTACACCTTC. The encoded protein is CASSPDRAPNYGYTF.

V is TRBV15 and J is TRBJ2-5; 13 nucleotides agree with TRBD2. V shed 5 bases, J shed 1 base, and the junction held 4 bases outside the gene matches. The CDR3 covers 16 residues. Germline-derived CDR1 and CDR2 are LNHNV and YYDKDF (reference sequence). In DNA, the CDR3 is TGTGCCACCAGCGGGGGACTAGCGGGGCCCCAAGAGACCCAGTACTTC. It codes for CATSGGLAGPQETQYF.

The chain combines TRBV7-3 with TRBJ1-1; D may be TRBD1 (6 bases). The V end lost 0 bases, the J end lost 7 bases, and 6 bases lay between the germline ends. The CDR3 runs 12 residues. Germline V gene data show CDR1 as SGHTA and CDR2 as FQGTGA. The CDR3 here is CASSLTGGEAFF. The CDR3 nucleotides are TGTGCCAGCAGCTTAACAGGGGGTGAAGCTTTCTTT. The complete variable domain, with remaining parts taken from reference TRBV7-3 and TRBJ1-1, reads GAGVSQTPSNKVTEKGKYVELRCDPISGHTALYWYRQSLGQGPEFLIYFQGTGAADDSGLPNDRFFAVRPEGSVSTLKIQRTERGDSAVYLCASSLTGGEAFFGQGTRLTVV.

The chain carries TRBV4-2 and TRBJ1-6, with D possibly TRBD1 on 5 matching bases. The V gene lost 3 bases and the J gene lost 7 bases, with 10 bases spanning the gap. The germline V gene has CDR1 LGHNA and CDR2 YNFKEQ. The CDR3 is made up of 14 amino acids. CDR3 loop: CASSQGQENSPLHF. CDR3 DNA sequence: TGTGCCAGCAGCCAGGGGCAGGAAAATTCACCCCTCCACTTT.

The chain carries TRBV5-1 and TRBJ1-1, with a tentative D call TRBD1 (5 bases). Between the trimmed V and J ends, which lost 3 bases and 4 bases, there was a span of 13 bases. CDR1 is SGHRS and CDR2 is YFSETQ in the germline V gene. The CDR3 runs to 14 residues. The CDR3 nucleotides are TGCGCCAGCAGCTCCGGCGGGGCGGGCACTGAAGCTTTCTTT. Translating it yields CASSSGGAGTEAFF. Full variable domain (rest looked up from reference TRBV5-1 and TRBJ1-1): KAGVTQTPRYLIKTRGQQVTLSCSPISGHRSVSWYQQTPGQGLQFLFEYFSETQRNKGNFPGRFSGRQFSNSRSEMNVSTLELGDSALYLCASSSGGAGTEAFFGQGTRLTVV.

This clone was counted a few times. The rearrangement links TRBV4-1 to TRBJ1-5; 7 nucleotides match TRBD1. V dropped 1 base and J dropped 9; count of bases not matched to a gene: 6. Per germline, CDR1 MGHRA and CDR2 YSYEKL. CDR3 length: 14 residues. CDR3 coding DNA: TGCGCCAGCAGCCAAGGACAGGGACCCACGCCCCAGCATTTT. Amino acids: CASSQGQGPTPQHF.

The CDR3 here is CASSSGNQPQHF. CDR3 bases: TGTGCCAGCAGTTCGGGGAATCAGCCCCAGCATTTT. The chain combines TRBV27 with TRBJ1-5, with D unclear. The CDR3 covers 12 residues. Between the trimmed V and J ends, which lost 4 bases and 4 bases, there was a span of 5 bases. Germline V gives CDR1 MNHEY, CDR2 SMNVEV (reference sequence).

This clone was observed once. The CDR3 nucleotides are TGTGCCAGCAGCCAGAGCGGGTCGTTCGGAAACACCATATATTTT. This sequence encodes CASSQSGSFGNTIYF. The chain combines TRBV7-2 with TRBJ1-3; D gene uncertain. This CDR3 contains 15 residues. Germline V CDR1 and CDR2: SGHTA, FQGNSA. With 5 bases removed from V and 4 bases from J, the gap between germline ends came to 15 bases.

The V gene is TRBV3-1 (or the pseudogene TRBV3-2), the J gene TRBJ2-3; TRBD2 is a possible D gene (7 bases). This CDR3 is built from 15 residues. V lost 10 bases to trimming and J lost 4 bases, with 21 bases between them. In germline, CDR1 is LGHDT, CDR2 YNNKEL (reference sequence). CDR3 sequence: CATPRGRGVPDTQYF. CDR3 DNA: TGTGCCACCCCTAGGGGGAGGGGTGTCCCAGATACGCAGTATTTT.

V is TRBV27 and J is TRBJ2-7; TRBD1 might be the D (6 bases). CDR1 is MNHEY and CDR2 is SMNVEV in the germline V gene (reference sequence). The CDR3 extends over 15 amino acids. Trimming removed 6 bases from V and 2 bases from J, with 17 bases in between. The CDR3 spells CASSLLRQGPYEQYF. In nucleotides, the CDR3 is TGTGCCAGCAGCCTCCTTCGGCAGGGGCCCTACGAGCAGTACTTC.

The V and J genes are TRBV7-3 and TRBJ2-1, with 9 bases aligning to TRBD1. Germline CDR1 reads SGHTA; CDR2 reads FQGTGA. The V segment lost 5 bases and the J segment 7 bases; nucleotides outside the gene matches: 6. The CDR3 sequence is 14 residues long. The CDR3 here is CASSATGGTNEQFF. CDR3 DNA sequence: TGTGCCAGCAGCGCCACAGGGGGCACGAATGAGCAGTTCTTC.

The chain carries TRBV5-1 and TRBJ1-3; D gene ambiguous. The CDR3 is 16 residues long. The germline V gene has CDR1 SGHRS and CDR2 YFSETQ. V lost 4 bases and J 2 bases, leaving 16 bases between the germline ends. In DNA, the CDR3 is TGCGCCAGCAGCCCCTCCCCGGGTGTCGCTGGAAACACCATATATTTT. Translation: CASSPSPGVAGNTIYF.

The chain carries TRBV6-2 or TRBV6-3 and TRBJ2-7; D remains unclear. The CDR3 has 13 amino acids. The V and J ends lost 3 bases and 2 bases respectively, with 8 bases between them. Germline V gene sequence: CDR1 MNHEY, CDR2 SVGEGT. The CDR3 sequence is CASSYITAYEQYF. The CDR3 nucleotides are TGTGCCAGCAGTTATATCACAGCCTACGAGCAGTACTTC.